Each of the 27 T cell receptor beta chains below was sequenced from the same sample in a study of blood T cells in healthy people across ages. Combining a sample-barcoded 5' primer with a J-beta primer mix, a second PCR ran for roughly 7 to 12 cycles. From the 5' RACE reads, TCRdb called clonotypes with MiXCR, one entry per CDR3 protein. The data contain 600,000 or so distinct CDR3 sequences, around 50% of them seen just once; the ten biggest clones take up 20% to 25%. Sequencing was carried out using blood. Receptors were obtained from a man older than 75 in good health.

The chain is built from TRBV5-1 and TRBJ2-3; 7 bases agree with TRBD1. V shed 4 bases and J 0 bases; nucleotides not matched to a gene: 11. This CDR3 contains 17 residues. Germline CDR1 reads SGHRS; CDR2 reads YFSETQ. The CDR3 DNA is TGCGCCAGCAGCCCATCCAGGGGGAAGGGGAGCACAGATACGCAGTATTTT. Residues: CASSPSRGKGSTDTQYF.

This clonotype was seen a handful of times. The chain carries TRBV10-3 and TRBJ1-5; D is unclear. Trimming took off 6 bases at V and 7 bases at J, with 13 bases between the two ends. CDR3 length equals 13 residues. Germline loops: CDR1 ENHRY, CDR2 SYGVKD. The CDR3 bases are TGTGCCATCAGGGCTAGTCCCGAACAGCCCCAGCATTTT. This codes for CAIRASPEQPQHF.

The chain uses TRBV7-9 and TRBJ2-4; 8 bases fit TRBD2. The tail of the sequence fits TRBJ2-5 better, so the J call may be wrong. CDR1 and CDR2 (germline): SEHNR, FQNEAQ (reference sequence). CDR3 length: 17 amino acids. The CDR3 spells CASSLTSGGRVGGTQYF. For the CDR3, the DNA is TGTGCCAGCAGCCTTACTAGCGGCGGCCGGGTTGGAGGGACCCAGTACTTC.

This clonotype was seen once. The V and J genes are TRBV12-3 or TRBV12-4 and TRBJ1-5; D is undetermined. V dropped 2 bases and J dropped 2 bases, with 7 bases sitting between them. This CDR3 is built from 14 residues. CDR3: CASSLYIGNQPQHF. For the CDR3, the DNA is TGTGCCAGCAGTTTATATATCGGCAATCAGCCCCAGCATTTT.

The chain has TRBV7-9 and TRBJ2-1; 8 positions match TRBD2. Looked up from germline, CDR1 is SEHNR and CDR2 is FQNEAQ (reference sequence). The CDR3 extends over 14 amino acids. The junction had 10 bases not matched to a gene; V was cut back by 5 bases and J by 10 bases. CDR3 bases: TGTGCCAGCAGCCCTAGCGGGTCGGCGAGGGAGCAGTTCTTC. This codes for CASSPSGSAREQFF.

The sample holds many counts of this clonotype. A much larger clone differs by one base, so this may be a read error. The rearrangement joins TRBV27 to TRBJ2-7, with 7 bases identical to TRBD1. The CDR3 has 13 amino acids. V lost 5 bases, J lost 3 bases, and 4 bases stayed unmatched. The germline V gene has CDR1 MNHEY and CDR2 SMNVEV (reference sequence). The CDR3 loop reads CASSRDSFYEQYF. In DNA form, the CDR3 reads TGTGCCAGCAGTCGGGACAGCTTCTACGAGCAGTACTTC.

CDR3 bases: TGCGCCAGCAGCCAGGGACTAGCGGGGGGAGATACGCAGTATTTT. Protein product: CASSQGLAGGDTQYF. The chain recombines TRBV4-3 with TRBJ2-3, with 15 positions matching TRBD2. Unmatched junction bases numbered 0, after V lost 3 bases and J lost 5 bases. This CDR3 comprises 15 residues. Germline V gene lookup returns CDR1 LGHNA and CDR2 YSLEER.

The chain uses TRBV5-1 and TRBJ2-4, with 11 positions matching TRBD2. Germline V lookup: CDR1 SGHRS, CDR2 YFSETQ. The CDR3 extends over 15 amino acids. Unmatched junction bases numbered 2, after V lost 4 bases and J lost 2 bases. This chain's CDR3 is CASSQTSGTKNIQYF. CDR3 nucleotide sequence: TGCGCCAGCAGCCAGACTAGCGGGACCAAAAACATTCAGTACTTC.

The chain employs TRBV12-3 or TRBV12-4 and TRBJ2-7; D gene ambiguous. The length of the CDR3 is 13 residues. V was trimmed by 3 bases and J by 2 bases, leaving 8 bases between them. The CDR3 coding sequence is TGTGCCAGCAGTTTGAGCCTAGCCTACGAGCAGTACTTC. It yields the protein CASSLSLAYEQYF.

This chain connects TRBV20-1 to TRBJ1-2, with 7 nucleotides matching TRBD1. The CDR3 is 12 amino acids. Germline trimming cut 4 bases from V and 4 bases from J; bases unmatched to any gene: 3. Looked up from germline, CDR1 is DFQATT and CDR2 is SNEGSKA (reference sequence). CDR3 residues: CSATGTAYGYTF. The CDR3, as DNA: TGCAGTGCTACCGGGACAGCCTATGGCTACACCTTC.

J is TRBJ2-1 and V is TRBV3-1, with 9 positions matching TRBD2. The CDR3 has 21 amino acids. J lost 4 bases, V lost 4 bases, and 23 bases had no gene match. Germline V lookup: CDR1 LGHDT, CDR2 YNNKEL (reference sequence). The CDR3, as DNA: TGTGCCAGCAGCCCCGCGCTACGACAGGGTTTAGCGGGAGTTGGGTACAATGAGCAGTTCTTC. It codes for CASSPALRQGLAGVGYNEQFF.

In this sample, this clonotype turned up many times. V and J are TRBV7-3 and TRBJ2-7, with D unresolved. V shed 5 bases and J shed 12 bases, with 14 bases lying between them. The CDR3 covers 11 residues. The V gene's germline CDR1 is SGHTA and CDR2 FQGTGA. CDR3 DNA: TGTGCCAGCAGCCGACCGGAGAATCGGTACTTC. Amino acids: CASSRPENRYF.

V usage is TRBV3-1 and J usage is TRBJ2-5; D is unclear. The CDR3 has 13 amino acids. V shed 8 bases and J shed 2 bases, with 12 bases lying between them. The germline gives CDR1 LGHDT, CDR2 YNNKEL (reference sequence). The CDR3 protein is CASANGQQETQYF. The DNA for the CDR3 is TGTGCCAGCGCTAACGGCCAGCAAGAGACCCAGTACTTC.

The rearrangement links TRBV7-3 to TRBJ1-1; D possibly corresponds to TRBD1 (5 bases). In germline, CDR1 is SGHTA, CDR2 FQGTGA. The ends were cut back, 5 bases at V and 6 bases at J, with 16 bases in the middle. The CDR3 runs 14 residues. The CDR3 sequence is CASSRGGTGAEAFF. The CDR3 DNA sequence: TGTGCCAGCAGCCGGGGGGGTACTGGCGCTGAAGCTTTCTTT.

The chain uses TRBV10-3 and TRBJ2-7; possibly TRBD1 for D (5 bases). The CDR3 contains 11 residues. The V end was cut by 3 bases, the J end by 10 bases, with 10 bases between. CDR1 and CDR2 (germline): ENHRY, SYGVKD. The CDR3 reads CAISEQEIQYF. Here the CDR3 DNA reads TGTGCCATCAGTGAACAGGAGATCCAGTACTTC.

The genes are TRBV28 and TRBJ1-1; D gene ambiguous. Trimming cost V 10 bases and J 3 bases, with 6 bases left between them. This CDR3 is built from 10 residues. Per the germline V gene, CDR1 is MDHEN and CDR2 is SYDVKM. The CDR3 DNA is TGTGCCACCCTCTACACTGAAGCTTTCTTT. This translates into CATLYTEAFF.

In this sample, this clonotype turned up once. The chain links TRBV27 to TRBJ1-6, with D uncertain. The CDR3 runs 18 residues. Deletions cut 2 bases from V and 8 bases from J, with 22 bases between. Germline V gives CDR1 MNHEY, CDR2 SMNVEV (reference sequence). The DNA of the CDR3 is TGTGCCAGCAGTTTAAGGCGAACCCTGGACGAAAAACATTCACCCCTCCACTTT. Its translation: CASSLRRTLDEKHSPLHF.

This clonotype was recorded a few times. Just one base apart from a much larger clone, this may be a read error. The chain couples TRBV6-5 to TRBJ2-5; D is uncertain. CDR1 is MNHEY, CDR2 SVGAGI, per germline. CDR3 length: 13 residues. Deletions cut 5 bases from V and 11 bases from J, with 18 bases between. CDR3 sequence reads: CASSPGLYSEQYF. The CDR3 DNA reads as TGTGCCAGCAGTCCTGGGCTATACAGTGAGCAGTACTTC.

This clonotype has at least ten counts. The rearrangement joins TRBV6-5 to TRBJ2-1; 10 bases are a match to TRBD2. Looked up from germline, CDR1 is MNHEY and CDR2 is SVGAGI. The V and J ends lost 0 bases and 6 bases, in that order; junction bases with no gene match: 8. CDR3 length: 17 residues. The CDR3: CASSYSIRLAGRNEQFF. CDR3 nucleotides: TGTGCCAGCAGTTACTCGATAAGACTAGCGGGCCGCAATGAGCAGTTCTTC.

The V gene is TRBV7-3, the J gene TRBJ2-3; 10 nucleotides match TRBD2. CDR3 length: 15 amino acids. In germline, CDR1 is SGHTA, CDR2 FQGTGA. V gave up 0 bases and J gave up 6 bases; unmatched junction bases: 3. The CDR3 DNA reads TGTGCCAGCAGCTTAACAAGAGCGGGAGGGGATACGCAGTATTTT. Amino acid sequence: CASSLTRAGGDTQYF. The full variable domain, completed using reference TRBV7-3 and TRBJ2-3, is GAGVSQTPSNKVTEKGKYVELRCDPISGHTALYWYRQSLGQGPEFLIYFQGTGAADDSGLPNDRFFAVRPEGSVSTLKIQRTERGDSAVYLCASSLTRAGGDTQYFGPGTRLTVL.

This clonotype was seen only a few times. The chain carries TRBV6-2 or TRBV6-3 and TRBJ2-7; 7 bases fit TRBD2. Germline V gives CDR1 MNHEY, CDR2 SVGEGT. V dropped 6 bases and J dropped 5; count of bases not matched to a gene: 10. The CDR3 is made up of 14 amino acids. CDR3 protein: CASRPRGRENEQYF. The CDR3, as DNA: TGTGCCAGCAGACCCCGAGGGAGGGAGAACGAGCAGTACTTC.

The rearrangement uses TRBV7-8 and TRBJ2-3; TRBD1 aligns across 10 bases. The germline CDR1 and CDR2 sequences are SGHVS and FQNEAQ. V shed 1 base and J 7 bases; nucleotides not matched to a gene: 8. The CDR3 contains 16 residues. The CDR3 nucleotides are TGTGCCAGCAGCTTAGGGTCCGGACAGGGGGTTAATACGCAGTATTTT. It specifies CASSLGSGQGVNTQYF.

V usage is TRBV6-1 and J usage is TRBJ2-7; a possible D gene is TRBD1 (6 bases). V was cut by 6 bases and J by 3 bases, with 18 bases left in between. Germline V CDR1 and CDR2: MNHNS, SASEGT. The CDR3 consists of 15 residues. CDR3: CASSFRGPVLYEQYF. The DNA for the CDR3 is TGTGCCAGCAGCTTCAGGGGCCCCGTTCTCTACGAGCAGTACTTC.

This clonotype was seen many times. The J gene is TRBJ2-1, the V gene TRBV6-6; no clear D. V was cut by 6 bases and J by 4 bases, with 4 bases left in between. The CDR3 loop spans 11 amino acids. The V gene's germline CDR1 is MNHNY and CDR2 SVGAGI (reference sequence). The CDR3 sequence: CASRLYNEQFF. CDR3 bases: TGTGCCAGCAGACTATACAATGAGCAGTTCTTC.

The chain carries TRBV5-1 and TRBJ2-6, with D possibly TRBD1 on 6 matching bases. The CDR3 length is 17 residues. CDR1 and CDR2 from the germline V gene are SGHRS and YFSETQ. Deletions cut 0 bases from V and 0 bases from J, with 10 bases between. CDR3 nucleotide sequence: TGCGCCAGCAGCTTGGACAGGGTAGGCTCTGGGGCCAACGTCCTGACTTTC. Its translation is CASSLDRVGSGANVLTF.

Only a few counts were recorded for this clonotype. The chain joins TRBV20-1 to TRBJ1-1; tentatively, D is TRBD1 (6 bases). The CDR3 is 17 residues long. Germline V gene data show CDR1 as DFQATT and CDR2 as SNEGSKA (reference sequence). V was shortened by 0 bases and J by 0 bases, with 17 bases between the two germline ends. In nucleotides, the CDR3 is TGCAGTGCTAGAGATACGGGGGGCCCGATAATGAACACTGAAGCTTTCTTT. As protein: CSARDTGGPIMNTEAFF.

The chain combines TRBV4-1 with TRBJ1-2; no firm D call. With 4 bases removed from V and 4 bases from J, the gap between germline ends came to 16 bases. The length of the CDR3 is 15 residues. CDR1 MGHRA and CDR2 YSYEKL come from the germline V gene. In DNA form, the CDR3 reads TGCGCCAGCAGCCCGCCTTCAGGAAATAGCTATGGCTACACCTTC. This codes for CASSPPSGNSYGYTF.